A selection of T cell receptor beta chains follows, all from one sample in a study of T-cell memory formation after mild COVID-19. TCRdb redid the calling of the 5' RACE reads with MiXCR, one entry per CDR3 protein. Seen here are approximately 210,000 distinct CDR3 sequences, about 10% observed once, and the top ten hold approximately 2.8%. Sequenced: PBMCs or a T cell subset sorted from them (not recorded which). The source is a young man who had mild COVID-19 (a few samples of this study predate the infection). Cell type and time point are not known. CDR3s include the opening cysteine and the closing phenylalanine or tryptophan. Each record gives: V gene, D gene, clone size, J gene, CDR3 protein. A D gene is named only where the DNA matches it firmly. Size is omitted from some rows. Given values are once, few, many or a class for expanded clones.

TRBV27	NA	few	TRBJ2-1	CASSHRALNEQFF
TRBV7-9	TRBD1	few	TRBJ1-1	CASSQTRGRVTEAFF
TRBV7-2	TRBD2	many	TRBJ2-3	CASSQAGAVDTQYF
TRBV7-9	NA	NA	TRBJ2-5	CASSLAGAEETQYF
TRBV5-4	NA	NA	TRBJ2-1	CASSLTATGNYEQFF
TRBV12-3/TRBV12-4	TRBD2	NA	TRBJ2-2	CASSFSGGAAGELFF
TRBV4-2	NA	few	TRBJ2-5	CASSQVSAESQETQYF
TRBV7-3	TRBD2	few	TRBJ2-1	CASSLLAGDYYNEQFF
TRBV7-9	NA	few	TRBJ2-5	CASGGTYSQTQYF
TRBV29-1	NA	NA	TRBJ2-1	CSVEDLGTHNEQFF
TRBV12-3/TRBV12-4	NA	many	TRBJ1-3	CASSPSAGGNTIYF
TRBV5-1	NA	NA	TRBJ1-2	CASTRTWANYGYTF
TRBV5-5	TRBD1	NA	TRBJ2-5	CASSSGQTLETQYF
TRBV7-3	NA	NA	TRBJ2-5	CASSQGLTGSGETQYF
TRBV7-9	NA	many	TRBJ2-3	CASSLYSTDTQYF
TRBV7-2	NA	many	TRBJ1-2	CASSLSGYGYTF
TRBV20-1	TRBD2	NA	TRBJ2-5	CSAASTSLETQYF
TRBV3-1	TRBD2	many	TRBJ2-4	CASSRDGLAGRGNIQYF
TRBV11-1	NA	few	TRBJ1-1	CASSFFHTEAFF
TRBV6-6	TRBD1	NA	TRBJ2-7	CASSYSGTGFEQYF
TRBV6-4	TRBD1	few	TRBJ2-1	CASSEQGAGEQFF
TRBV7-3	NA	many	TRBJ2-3	CASSQGSTDTQYF
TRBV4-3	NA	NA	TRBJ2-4	CASSQITEGNIQYF
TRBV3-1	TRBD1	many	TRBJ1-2	CASSHGTARTGYTF
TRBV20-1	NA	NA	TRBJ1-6	CSARDQGPEGSPLHF